These 31 T cell receptor beta chains were all obtained from the same sample, sequenced in a study of Ad26.COV2.S vaccination and SARS-CoV-2 variants. Treatment reported: some 20 received Ad26.COV2.S at low or high dose, single or two shots; 5 received placebo; per-sample allocation not given. The investigators took samples on day 63 after the first vaccine or placebo injection. The assay was immunoSEQ multiplex PCR, and TCRdb's table has in-frame clones only and misses some. The table has 320,000 or so clones, under 90% seen once; the top ten hold around 5.5%. The starting material was peripheral blood, obtained in a trial of Ad26.COV2.S vaccine versus placebo. The source is a person aged 18-65 years who received the Ad26.COV2.S COVID-19 vaccine or a placebo.

Here the CDR3 reads CASSESQGTDTQYF. CDR3 DNA: TGTGCCAGCAGTGAATCGCAGGGAACAGATACGCAGTATTTT. This rearrangement joins TRBV25-1 to TRBJ2-3; the D gene is possibly TRBD1 (5 bases). Germline V gene sequence: CDR1 MGHDK, CDR2 SYGVNS. The CDR3 runs 14 residues. The ends were cut back, 1 base at V and 3 bases at J, with 8 bases in the middle.

This clone was detected only once. The genes are TRBV7-9 and TRBJ2-7; D gene uncertain. V was clipped by 5 bases and J by 0 bases, with 5 bases between them. Germline lookup yields CDR1 SEHNR and CDR2 FQNEAQ (reference sequence). The CDR3 is 12 residues long. This CDR3 reads CASSGNSYEQYF. The CDR3 DNA follows: TGTGCCAGCAGCGGTAACTCCTACGAGCAGTACTTC.

The chain uses TRBV29-1 and TRBJ1-4, with D maybe TRBD1 (5 bases). Germline CDR1 is SQVTM and CDR2 is ANQGSEA. Trimming pared 7 bases from V and 0 bases from J, leaving 9 bases between. The CDR3 has 13 residues. CDR3: CSDRLATNEKLFF. CDR3 DNA: TGCAGCGACAGGCTCGCAACTAATGAAAAACTGTTTTTT.

This clone was found once. The chain combines TRBV5-1 with TRBJ2-5; D gene unclear. Germline CDR1 reads SGHRS; CDR2 reads YFSETQ. Trimming shortened V by 3 bases and J by 2 bases, and 11 bases separated the two germline ends. The CDR3 consists of 14 residues. The CDR3, as DNA: TGCGCCAGCAGCTCGGCTTTTAGGCAAGAGACCCAGTACTTC. This codes for CASSSAFRQETQYF.

This clone showed up just once. The genes are TRBV15 and TRBJ1-4; maybe TRBD1 (5 bases). Trimming pared 8 bases from V and 8 bases from J, leaving 9 bases between. Germline V lookup: CDR1 LNHNV, CDR2 YYDKDF (reference sequence). CDR3 length: 11 amino acids. CDR3 protein: CATGWGEKLFF. For the CDR3, the DNA is TGTGCCACCGGTTGGGGGGAAAAACTGTTTTTT.

In its sample, this clone was seen once. The chain couples TRBV5-1 to TRBJ1-2, with D tentatively TRBD1 (6 bases). The germline CDR1 and CDR2 sequences are SGHRS and YFSETQ. V lost 5 bases and J 5 bases, leaving 16 bases between the germline ends. The CDR3 extends over 14 amino acids. Here the CDR3 reads CASRPSTQGYGYTF. CDR3 DNA sequence: TGCGCCAGCAGACCTTCAACACAGGGTTATGGCTACACCTTC. Full variable domain (rest looked up from reference TRBV5-1 and TRBJ1-2): KAGVTQTPRYLIKTRGQQVTLSCSPISGHRSVSWYQQTPGQGLQFLFEYFSETQRNKGNFPGRFSGRQFSNSRSEMNVSTLELGDSALYLCASRPSTQGYGYTFGSGTRLTVV.

Worth noting for this clone: This sample also contains other DNA sequences that code for the same CDR3. The chain carries TRBV9 and TRBJ2-5, with 9 bases matching TRBD2. CDR3 length equals 14 residues. V trimming: 2 bases; J trimming: 3 bases; junction bases outside the gene matches: 2. Germline CDR1 is SGDLS and CDR2 is YYNGEE. CDR3 region: CASSVGGREETQYF. The CDR3 DNA sequence: TGTGCCAGCAGCGTTGGCGGGAGGGAAGAGACCCAGTACTTC.

This chain joins TRBV6-4 and TRBJ1-1; a possible D gene is TRBD1 (6 bases). This CDR3 comprises 15 residues. In germline, CDR1 is MRHNA, CDR2 SNTAGT. Trimming stripped 6 bases from V and 4 bases from J, with 18 bases between. Here the CDR3 reads CASRSGTFGPTEAFF. The CDR3 DNA follows: TGTGCCAGCAGATCCGGGACATTCGGCCCCACTGAAGCTTTCTTT.

The chain couples TRBV19 to TRBJ1-3; no definite D call. V was trimmed by 5 bases and J by 2 bases, leaving 16 bases between them. CDR1 LNHDA and CDR2 SQIVND come from the germline V gene (reference sequence). The length of the CDR3 is 16 residues. The CDR3, as DNA: TGTGCCAGTAGTCCCCGGGGTCAGTACACTGGAAACACCATATATTTT. Translation gives CASSPRGQYTGNTIYF. The full variable domain, with the rest looked up from reference TRBV19 and TRBJ1-3, is DGGITQSPKYLFRKEGQNVTLSCEQNLNHDAMYWYRQDPGQGLRLIYYSQIVNDFQKGDIAEGYSVSREKKESFPLTVTSAQKNPTAFYLCASSPRGQYTGNTIYFGEGSWLTVV.

The chain couples TRBV19 to TRBJ1-2, with D maybe TRBD1 (5 bases). V shed 5 bases and J shed 5 bases, with 21 bases lying between them. CDR3 size: 16 residues. Germline CDR1 and CDR2: LNHDA and SQIVND (reference sequence). The CDR3 sequence: CASSWVVRGARYGYTF. The CDR3 coding sequence is TGTGCCAGTAGTTGGGTTGTACGTGGGGCAAGGTATGGCTACACCTTC.

This clone was observed a single time. The chain has TRBV4-1 and TRBJ1-3, with 7 bases identical to TRBD1. Germline loops: CDR1 MGHRA, CDR2 YSYEKL. The V segment lost 3 bases and the J segment 0 bases; nucleotides outside the gene matches: 5. The CDR3 spans 16 residues. Here the CDR3 reads CASSHQGVDSGNTIYF. DNA of the CDR3: TGCGCCAGCAGCCACCAGGGGGTGGACTCTGGAAACACCATATATTTT.

This clone has more than one count but fewer than ten. The chain has TRBV27 and TRBJ1-5; 7 bases fit TRBD1. CDR3 size: 15 residues. J was trimmed by 7 bases and V by 0 bases; bases with no gene match: 6. The germline gives CDR1 MNHEY, CDR2 SMNVEV (reference sequence). CDR3 DNA sequence: TGTGCCAGCAGTTTATCGACAGGGCGGAGGCAGCCCCAGCATTTT. It specifies CASSLSTGRRQPQHF.

The genes are TRBV28 and TRBJ1-2; D call uncertain. CDR1 and CDR2 from the germline V gene are MDHEN and SYDVKM. V dropped 3 bases and J dropped 3 bases, with 8 bases sitting between them. The CDR3 spans 13 residues. The CDR3 is CASSFGSDYGYTF. The CDR3 DNA follows: TGTGCCAGCAGTTTCGGGTCCGACTATGGCTACACCTTC.

This clone was detected once. V gene TRBV25-1 combines with J gene TRBJ1-2; TRBD1 matches at 7 bases. The CDR3 runs to 13 residues. CDR1 and CDR2 (germline): MGHDK, SYGVNS. The V segment lost 3 bases and the J segment 8 bases; nucleotides outside the gene matches: 6. The CDR3 spells CASSDDRVYGYTF. CDR3 nucleotide sequence: TGTGCCAGCAGTGACGACAGGGTGTACGGCTACACCTTC.

The chain couples TRBV9 to TRBJ2-1, with TRBD2 matching over 13 bases. V trimming: 5 bases; J trimming: 5 bases; junction bases outside the gene matches: 4. CDR3 length: 15 amino acids. Germline CDR1 and CDR2: SGDLS and YYNGEE. The CDR3 loop is CASRPGTSGDNEQFF. Here the CDR3 DNA reads TGTGCCAGCAGGCCCGGGACTAGCGGGGACAATGAGCAGTTCTTC. Using reference TRBV9 and TRBJ2-1 for the parts outside the CDR3, the full variable domain is DSGVTQTPKHLITATGQRVTLRCSPRSGDLSVYWYQQSLDQGLQFLIQYYNGEERAKGNILERFSAQQFPDLHSELNLSSLELGDSALYFCASRPGTSGDNEQFFGPGTRLTVL.

CDR3 amino acids: CASSSPSAPSEQFF. The CDR3, as DNA: TGTGCCAGCAGCTCCCCTTCCGCTCCCAGTGAGCAGTTCTTC. V usage is TRBV13 and J usage is TRBJ2-1; no reliable D call. V lost 4 bases and J 9 bases, leaving 16 bases between the germline ends. The length of the CDR3 is 14 residues. Germline assignment: CDR1 PRHDT and CDR2 FYEKMQ (reference sequence).

The chain has TRBV11-2 and TRBJ1-1; D is unresolved. The V end lost 1 base, the J end lost 7 bases, and 10 bases lay between the germline ends. Per germline, CDR1 SGHAT and CDR2 FQNNGV. The CDR3 length is 13 residues. CDR3 residues: CASSLGTPLEAFF. CDR3 DNA sequence: TGTGCCAGCAGCTTAGGGACTCCACTTGAAGCTTTCTTT.

The chain has TRBV18 and TRBJ1-2; D remains ambiguous. In germline, CDR1 is KGHSH, CDR2 LQKENI. V was trimmed by 4 bases and J by 4 bases, leaving 10 bases between them. This CDR3 spans 13 amino acids. CDR3 in DNA: TGTGCCAGCTCACTAGGGCAGAGCTATGGCTACACCTTC. The encoded protein is CASSLGQSYGYTF.

The V gene is TRBV3-1 (or the pseudogene TRBV3-2), the J gene TRBJ1-4; no reliable D call. Germline values: CDR1 LGHDT, CDR2 YNNKEL (reference sequence). The V and J ends lost 4 bases and 8 bases respectively, with 11 bases between them. CDR3 length: 13 amino acids. CDR3 in amino acids: CASSLLGGEKLFF. CDR3 DNA: TGTGCCAGCAGCCTACTCGGAGGGGAAAAACTGTTTTTT.

The chain couples TRBV6-1 to TRBJ2-5; D is unresolved. This CDR3 comprises 13 residues. Germline V lookup: CDR1 MNHNS, CDR2 SASEGT. V was trimmed by 3 bases and J by 3 bases, leaving 8 bases between them. CDR3 DNA: TGTGCCAGCAGTGATCCCACCAAAGAGACCCAGTACTTC. It yields the protein CASSDPTKETQYF.

The rearrangement joins TRBV9 to TRBJ1-1, with TRBD1 matching over 7 bases. The CDR3 sequence is 15 residues long. V was clipped by 0 bases and J by 3 bases; unmatched bases: 5. Per the germline V gene, CDR1 is SGDLS and CDR2 is YYNGEE. This chain's CDR3 is CASSVEGQPYTEAFF. The CDR3 bases are TGTGCCAGCAGCGTAGAGGGACAGCCTTACACTGAAGCTTTCTTT.

The rearrangement uses TRBV28 and TRBJ1-3; no firm D call. CDR1 is MDHEN and CDR2 is SYDVKM in the germline V gene. CDR3 length equals 16 residues. Trimming took 5 bases from V and 2 from J, leaving 16 bases between them. CDR3 nucleotide sequence: TGTGCCAGCAGTCCACACCTGGGCTTGACTGGAAACACCATATATTTT. Its translation: CASSPHLGLTGNTIYF.

This chain uses TRBV15 with TRBJ2-3; TRBD2 matches 11 bases. V lost 0 bases and J lost 4; bases outside the gene matches: 0. CDR3 length: 15 residues. CDR1 is LNHNV and CDR2 is YYDKDF in the germline V gene (reference sequence). The CDR3 is CATSRELAGADTQYF. CDR3 in DNA: TGTGCCACCAGCAGAGAACTAGCGGGAGCAGATACGCAGTATTTT. The full variable domain, its missing parts supplied by reference TRBV15 and TRBJ2-3, is DAMVIQNPRYQVTQFGKPVTLSCSQTLNHNVMYWYQQKSSQAPKLLFHYYDKDFNNEADTPDNFQSRRPNTSFCFLDIRSPGLGDTAMYLCATSRELAGADTQYFGPGTRLTVL.

The chain employs TRBV19 and TRBJ1-1; 7 bases map to TRBD1. The trim removed 9 bases at V and 1 base at J, leaving 5 bases unmatched. The CDR3 totals 13 residues. The germline CDR1 and CDR2 sequences are LNHDA and SQIVND (reference sequence). The CDR3 nucleotides are TGTGCCAGCAAAGGGACAGAGAACACTGAAGCTTTCTTT. It translates to CASKGTENTEAFF.

The rearrangement uses TRBV7-2 and TRBJ1-5, with D maybe TRBD1 (5 bases). CDR1 is SGHTA, CDR2 FQGNSA, per germline. CDR3 size: 13 residues. V was trimmed by 4 bases and J by 7 bases, leaving 11 bases between them. CDR3 residues: CASSSGLTQPQHF. The DNA for the CDR3 is TGTGCCAGCAGCTCGGGACTAACCCAGCCCCAGCATTTT.

The genes are TRBV5-4 and TRBJ1-2, with TRBD1 matching 7 bases. Germline CDR1 reads SGHNT; CDR2 reads YYREEE (reference sequence). The CDR3 is made up of 13 amino acids. V was pared by 3 bases and J by 6 bases, with 5 bases of the junction left unmatched. CDR3 sequence reads: CASSSDRNNGYTF. As DNA, the CDR3 is TGTGCCAGCAGCTCGGACAGGAACAATGGCTACACCTTC.

This rearrangement joins TRBV5-4 to TRBJ2-7, with D hard to call. The CDR3 sequence is 13 residues long. Between the trimmed V and J ends, which lost 4 bases and 1 base, there was a span of 9 bases. Germline lookup yields CDR1 SGHNT and CDR2 YYREEE (reference sequence). CDR3 in amino acids: CASSRAASYEQYV. In nucleotides, the CDR3 is TGTGCCAGCAGCCGGGCCGCATCCTACGAGCAGTACGTC.

The rearrangement uses TRBV5-1 and TRBJ2-3; the match to TRBD2 covers 12 bases. V gave up 1 base and J gave up 6 bases; unmatched junction bases: 9. Germline V gene lookup returns CDR1 SGHRS and CDR2 YFSETQ. The CDR3 is 17 residues long. The CDR3 DNA is TGCGCCAGCAGCTTGTCGGCTAGCGGGGGGGCTCAGGATACGCAGTATTTT. Translated, it gives CASSLSASGGAQDTQYF.

The chain recombines TRBV7-9 with TRBJ1-1; D is possibly TRBD1 (5 bases). The CDR3 sequence is 13 residues long. The germline CDR1 and CDR2 sequences are SEHNR and FQNEAQ (reference sequence). Trimming cost V 10 bases and J 1 base, with 13 bases left between them. CDR3 in DNA: TGTGCCACCGGGGGGAGCTCGAACACTGAAGCTTTCTTT. As protein: CATGGSSNTEAFF.

V gene TRBV7-6 combines with J gene TRBJ1-5; D perhaps matches TRBD1 (5 bases). Trimming removed 1 base from V and 0 bases from J, with 7 bases in between. The CDR3 spans 15 residues. The germline V gene encodes CDR1 SGHVS and CDR2 FNYEAQ. CDR3 nucleotides: TGTGCCAGCAGCTTAGATGACAGTAGCAATCAGCCCCAGCATTTT. Protein sequence: CASSLDDSSNQPQHF. Full variable domain (rest looked up from reference TRBV7-6 and TRBJ1-5): GAGVSQSPRYKVTKRGQDVALRCDPISGHVSLYWYRQALGQGPEFLTYFNYEAQQDKSGLPNDRFSAERPEGSISTLTIQRTEQRDSAMYRCASSLDDSSNQPQHFGDGTRLSIL.

This rearrangement joins TRBV4-3 to TRBJ2-1; TRBD2 matches 8 bases. Looked up from germline, CDR1 is LGHNA and CDR2 is YSLEER. The CDR3 length is 15 residues. The junction had 6 bases not matched to a gene; V was cut back by 3 bases and J by 5 bases. In DNA form, the CDR3 reads TGCGCCAGCAGCCAGAGCGGGAGCTGGAACAATGAGCAGTTCTTC. This gives the protein CASSQSGSWNNEQFF.